Listed below are T cell receptor beta chains from one sample, sequenced in a study of cytomegalovirus exposure and HLA in healthy donors. Assay: immunoSEQ multiplex PCR; the TCRdb copy retains only in-frame clones and omits some. The sample consists of around 150,000 clones, roughly two thirds of them appearing once. Sequencing was done on a sample of PBMCs. Every receptor here comes from a human donor in good health. The CDR3 runs from the conserved cysteine through the conserved F or W. The order of the fields is D gene, clone size, V gene, J gene, CDR3 DNA, CDR3 protein. A D gene is named only where the DNA matches it firmly. Clone size is given for some rows only: seen once, a few or many times, or a class if the clone is expanded.

TRBD1	.	TRBV29-1	TRBJ1-2	TGCAGCGTTGGGGGGGGGACAGGGTTTGACTATGGCTACACCTTC	CSVGGGTGFDYGYTF
.	.	TRBV7-9	TRBJ1-1	TGTGCCAGCAGCCGCGGAACGATGGGACTCTTGAACACTGAAGCTTTCTTT	CASSRGTMGLLNTEAFF
.	.	TRBV9	TRBJ2-2	TGTGCCAGCAGCGTGTCGCGGTACACCGGGGAGCTGTTTTTT	CASSVSRYTGELFF
.	.	TRBV6-1	TRBJ2-7	TGTGCCAGCAGGACAGGTTTAATCTACGAGCAGTACTTC	CASRTGLIYEQYF
TRBD2	.	TRBV11-2	TRBJ2-2	TGTGCCAGCAACCTAGCGGGGGGGAAAAACACCGGGGAGCTGTTTTTT	CASNLAGGKNTGELFF
.	few	TRBV5-4	TRBJ2-2	TGTGCCAGCAGCACCCGGGCCCAAGGGGCCGGGGAGCTGTTTTTT	CASSTRAQGAGELFF
.	.	TRBV5-6	TRBJ2-2	TGTGCCAGCAGCCTTATAGTGTTAACCGGGGAGCTGTTTTTT	CASSLIVLTGELFF
TRBD1	.	TRBV4-1	TRBJ2-2	TGCGCCAGCAGCCAAGAGTGGGACAGGGGGCCGTACACCGGGGAGCTGTTTTTT	CASSQEWDRGPYTGELFF
.	.	TRBV7-2	TRBJ1-5	TGTGCCAGCAGCTTAGGCGCAGGGTCTCAGCCCCAGCATTTT	CASSLGAGSQPQHF
TRBD2	once	TRBV9	TRBJ2-7	TGTGCCAGCAGCATGACTAGCGGGTTTCACGAGCAGTACTTC	CASSMTSGFHEQYF
TRBD2	once	TRBV28	TRBJ2-1	TGTGCCAGCAGTACCCAGCGGGGCCTATACAATGAGCAGTTCTTC	CASSTQRGLYNEQFF
TRBD2	.	TRBV6-5	TRBJ2-3	TGTGCCAGCAGACCGAGCGGGGGGGAATATACGCAGTATTTT	CASRPSGGEYTQYF